The rows below give T cell receptor beta chains drawn from one sample of a study of T cells in Graves' hyperthyroidism and ophthalmopathy. TCRdb itself ran the multiplex PCR reads through MiXCR, one entry per CDR3 protein. This sample has about 540,000 distinct CDR3 sequences, with around 45% found just once. Sequenced material: peripheral blood or thyroid tissue (not recorded which). These receptors were collected from a young woman with Graves' hyperthyroidism. Both conserved end residues are part of each CDR3. Each record gives: CDR3 length, clone size, V gene, D gene, J gene, CDR3 DNA, CDR3 protein. The D gene is left open where the match is weak. Clone size is stated in some rows and not others, as once, few, many or a class when expanded.

13,many,TRBV29-1,-,TRBJ1-5,TGCAGCGTTCTGGGGGAGATCAATCAGCCCCAGCATTTT,CSVLGEINQPQHF
16,few,TRBV3-1,TRBD1,TRBJ1-2,TGTGCCAGCAGCCAAGATTGGCTGGACAGGGTCTATGGCTACACCTTC,CASSQDWLDRVYGYTF
14,-,TRBV29-1,TRBD1,TRBJ1-2,TGCAGCGTTAGGGCAGGGGGCCTTAACTATGGCTACACCTTC,CSVRAGGLNYGYTF
18,-,TRBV3-1,TRBD2,TRBJ2-7,TGTGCCAGCAGCCCCCGCTCCCTTCTAGCGGGAGGGTCCTACGAGCAGTACTTC,CASSPRSLLAGGSYEQYF
15,-,TRBV10-3,TRBD1,TRBJ1-5,TGTGCCATCAGTGAGTCTACAGGGGAAGATCAGCCCCAGCATTTT,CAISESTGEDQPQHF
14,few,TRBV9,-,TRBJ2-3,TGTGCCAGCAGCGTAATGGCACGGACAGATACGCAGTATTTT,CASSVMARTDTQYF
14,-,TRBV7-9,-,TRBJ2-5,TGTGCCAGCAGCTTAGGGATGTGGGTCGGGACCCAGTACTTC,CASSLGMWVGTQYF
13,many,TRBV10-3,-,TRBJ2-6,TGTGCCATCACAGGGTCTGGGGCCAACGTCCTGACTTTC,CAITGSGANVLTF
16,many,TRBV4-1,TRBD1,TRBJ1-5,TGCGCCAGCAGCGGACGACAGGGTATGAGCAATCAGCCCCAGCATTTT,CASSGRQGMSNQPQHF
15,many,TRBV20-1,-,TRBJ1-4,TGCAGTGCTAGAGATGGAGGGTTAGCTAATGAAAAACTGTTTTTT,CSARDGGLANEKLFF
18,few,TRBV7-9,-,TRBJ1-4,TGTGCCTGGAGTGTCCCTTTAAGGGACGACTCAACTAATGAAAAACTGTTTTTT,CAWSVPLRDDSTNEKLFF
15,-,TRBV13,TRBD1,TRBJ2-7,TGTGCCAGCGGGGATCGCCGGACAGGAGCGTACGAGCAGTACTTC,CASGDRRTGAYEQYF
15,few,TRBV3-1,-,TRBJ2-7,TGTGCCAGCAGCCAAGCCCCCGGGACCACATACGAGCAGCACTTC,CASSQAPGTTYEQHF
13,-,TRBV7-8,TRBD1,TRBJ2-7,TGTGCCAGCAGCCTGGACAGGGCGGTCGAGCAGTACTTC,CASSLDRAVEQYF
15,many,TRBV5-8,TRBD2,TRBJ2-7,TGTGCCAGCAGCTTTGGGACTAGCGCGTTCTACGAGCAGTACTTC,CASSFGTSAFYEQYF
15,-,TRBV7-2,TRBD2,TRBJ2-3,TGTGCCAGCAGCGATACTAGCGGGGGCACAGATACGCAGTATTTT,CASSDTSGGTDTQYF
18,-,TRBV6-2/TRBV6-3,-,TRBJ1-5,TGTGCCAGCAGTTCATCTTATTCAGGGGATAGTGACAATCAGCCCCAGCATTTT,CASSSSYSGDSDNQPQHF
13,many,TRBV19,-,TRBJ2-7,TGTGCCAGTAGTCCAGGGAATACCTACGAGCAGTACTTC,CASSPGNTYEQYF
16,many,TRBV12-3/TRBV12-4,TRBD1,TRBJ1-6,TGTGCCAGCAGTTTCGAGGGGACAGCGCATAATTCACCCCTCCACTTT,CASSFEGTAHNSPLHF
13,many,TRBV19,-,TRBJ1-1,TGTGCCAGTAGTATCGGGAAGAACACTGAAGCTTTCTTT,CASSIGKNTEAFF
16,many,TRBV10-3,-,TRBJ1-5,TGTGCCATCAGTGAGTCTATTTCAGGGTCCTATCAGCCCCAGCATTTT,CAISESISGSYQPQHF
15,many,TRBV6-5,-,TRBJ1-6,TGTGCCAGCAGTTCCGTTGTGGAGGCCAATTCACCCCTCCACTTT,CASSSVVEANSPLHF
14,many,TRBV7-9,-,TRBJ2-5,TGTGCCAGCAGCCTGGAAGTCTGGGGAGAGACCCAGTACTTC,CASSLEVWGETQYF
13,many,TRBV2,-,TRBJ1-2,TGTGCCAGCAGCCCCGGACGGAACTATGGCTACACCTTC,CASSPGRNYGYTF
15,many,TRBV7-2,-,TRBJ1-2,TGTGCCAGCAGCTCACAGGGAGGATCTAACTATGGCTACACCTTC,CASSSQGGSNYGYTF
14,many,TRBV20-1,TRBD2,TRBJ2-7,TGCAGTGCAAGGACTAGCGGGAGGCCCTACGAGCAGTACTTC,CSARTSGRPYEQYF
15,many,TRBV18,-,TRBJ1-3,TGTGCCAGCAGCCCCGGACGGAGCTCTGGAAACACCATATATTTT,CASSPGRSSGNTIYF
13,many,TRBV7-2,-,TRBJ2-7,TGTGCCAGCAGCTTTTATAACGAAAACGAGCAGTACTTC,CASSFYNENEQYF
16,many,TRBV5-1,-,TRBJ2-5,TGCGCCAGCAGCACCATTTCGGACAGCTTCGGGAAGACCCAGTACTTC,CASSTISDSFGKTQYF
14,few,TRBV20-1,-,TRBJ2-2,TGCAGTGCTAGAGTCGGGAGAAACACCGGGGAGCTGTTTTTT,CSARVGRNTGELFF
13,-,TRBV7-9,TRBD1,TRBJ1-5,TGTGCCAGCAGCGGGACAGGGATAGGGACCCAGCATTTT,CASSGTGIGTQHF
15,many,TRBV7-2,TRBD2,TRBJ2-2,TGTGCCAGCAGCTTAGACGGGAGGTGGACCGGGGAGCTGTTTTTT,CASSLDGRWTGELFF
13,many,TRBV11-2,-,TRBJ1-1,TGTGCCAGCACCCCACGGATGAACACTGAAGCTTTCTTT,CASTPRMNTEAFF
14,-,TRBV2,-,TRBJ1-6,TGTGCCAGCAGGGGAACAGCAAATAATTCACCCCTCCACTTT,CASRGTANNSPLHF
17,-,TRBV7-9,TRBD2,TRBJ2-5,TGTGCCAGCAGCTTAATGGGACTAGCGGGGGTACAAGAGACCCAGTACTTC,CASSLMGLAGVQETQYF
15,few,TRBV12-3/TRBV12-4,TRBD1,TRBJ2-7,TGTGCCAGCAGTCCCCCTCCGGACAGGCGCTACGAGCAGTACTTC,CASSPPPDRRYEQYF
17,-,TRBV7-9,TRBD1,TRBJ1-6,TGTGCCAGCAGCCAAGAACATGGGGGACAGGGCGTTTCACCCCTCCACTTT,CASSQEHGGQGVSPLHF
15,-,TRBV9,TRBD1,TRBJ2-5,TGTGCCAGCAGCGCAACGGACAGGGCTCAAGAGACCCAGTACTTC,CASSATDRAQETQYF
16,-,TRBV5-8,-,TRBJ1-1,TGTGCCAGCAGCTTTAAACGGACAGCCCTGAGCACTGAAGCTTTCTTT,CASSFKRTALSTEAFF
16,-,TRBV30,TRBD1,TRBJ2-2,TGTGCCTGGGCGACCGGGACAGCAAGCTTGGCCGGGGAGCTGTTTTTT,CAWATGTASLAGELFF
15,few,TRBV12-3/TRBV12-4,TRBD2,TRBJ2-7,TGTGCCAGCAGTTTCGTGGGCGGCGGGAGTTCCGAGCAGTACTTC,CASSFVGGGSSEQYF
13,-,TRBV7-3,TRBD2,TRBJ2-7,TGTGCCAGCAGCTTCGTAGCGGGAGGCGAGCAGTACTTC,CASSFVAGGEQYF
16,-,TRBV7-3,-,TRBJ2-3,TGTGCCAGCAGCTTAACCTCGGGGGCGATCGCAGATACGCAGTATTTT,CASSLTSGAIADTQYF
16,-,TRBV2,TRBD2,TRBJ2-7,TGTGCCAGCAGTAATCCGGGACTAGCGGGCACCTACGAGCAGTACTTC,CASSNPGLAGTYEQYF
13,-,TRBV7-9,-,TRBJ1-4,TGTGCCAGCAGTTGGAGCACAGATGAAAAACTGTTTTTT,CASSWSTDEKLFF